These 8 T cell receptor beta chains came from one sample sequenced in a study of blood T cell repertoires in COVID-19 (TCRdb year 2020). Preparation of the library involved the immunoSEQ multiplex PCR assay. TCRdb stores this immuneACCESS table with in-frame sequences only. Part of the clones is absent; in the studies checked, under half of the shortfall reflects unresolved V genes, and no reason is known for the rest. The sample profile shows about 130,000 clones; about 85% of them were found once. The ten largest clones represent around 27% of the sample. The material sequenced was peripheral blood. Receptors originate from a woman older than 75 with acute or convalescent COVID-19.

This clone was detected once. V and J are TRBV5-4 and TRBJ2-2, with a weak D call TRBD1 (5 bases). The CDR3 extends over 15 amino acids. The germline V gene has CDR1 SGHNT and CDR2 YYREEE (reference sequence). The V end was cut by 0 bases, the J end by 2 bases, with 8 bases between. The DNA of the CDR3 is TGTGCCAGCAGCTTGGGACAGCGTAACACCGGGGAGCTGTTTTTT. Translating gives CASSLGQRNTGELFF. The variable domain in full, with the rest retrieved from reference TRBV5-4 and TRBJ2-2, is ETGVTQSPTHLIKTRGQQVTLRCSSQSGHNTVSWYQQALGQGPQFIFQYYREEENGRGNFPPRFSGLQFPNYSSELNVNALELDDSALYLCASSLGQRNTGELFFGEGSRLTVL.

The genes are TRBV12-5 and TRBJ1-5; D is ambiguous. The CDR3 sequence is 13 residues long. Germline V gene data show CDR1 as LGHNT and CDR2 as FRNRAP. Trimming removed 1 base from V and 5 bases from J, with 6 bases in between. CDR3 sequence: CASGLAQYQPQHF. In nucleotides, the CDR3 is TGTGCTAGTGGTTTGGCCCAATATCAGCCCCAGCATTTT.

This chain uses TRBV19 with TRBJ2-1, with D uncertain. The germline CDR1 and CDR2 sequences are LNHDA and SQIVND (reference sequence). The V end lost 2 bases, the J end lost 0 bases, and 8 bases lay between the germline ends. This CDR3 spans 15 amino acids. In DNA form, the CDR3 reads TGTGCCAGTAGTATAATGTCGAGCTCCTACAATGAGCAGTTCTTC. The encoded protein is CASSIMSSSYNEQFF.

This chain uses TRBV5-4 with TRBJ1-2; 10 nucleotides align to TRBD1. Germline-derived CDR1 and CDR2 are SGHNT and YYREEE (reference sequence). V shed 3 bases and J 4 bases; nucleotides not matched to a gene: 6. This CDR3 is 15 amino acids long. The CDR3 DNA reads as TGTGCCAGCAGCTACGGACAGGGGGGCAGCTATGGCTACACCTTC. Protein product: CASSYGQGGSYGYTF.

The sample holds a few counts of this clone. V is TRBV19 and J is TRBJ1-5; TRBD1 is a possible D gene (6 bases). V lost 9 bases to trimming and J lost 0 bases, with 12 bases between them. CDR1 LNHDA and CDR2 SQIVND come from the germline V gene (reference sequence). The CDR3 covers 14 residues. The CDR3 here is CARRQEYSNQPQHF. CDR3 nucleotide sequence: TGTGCCAGGAGACAGGAGTATAGCAATCAGCCCCAGCATTTT.

The chain carries TRBV18 and TRBJ2-7, with D maybe TRBD1 (5 bases). This CDR3 has 13 amino acids. Germline V gene lookup returns CDR1 KGHSH and CDR2 LQKENI. Trimming cost V 6 bases and J 5 bases, with 14 bases left between them. In DNA, the CDR3 is TGTGCCAGCTCTTCCGGACAAGAAGACGAGCAGTACTTC. It yields the protein CASSSGQEDEQYF.

The chain is built from TRBV7-9 and TRBJ1-4; the match to TRBD1 covers 9 bases. With V trimmed by 2 bases and J by 6 bases, 4 bases remained unmatched. This CDR3 region has 15 residues. Germline V gene lookup returns CDR1 SEHNR and CDR2 FQNEAQ (reference sequence). DNA of the CDR3: TGTGCCAGCAGCTTATCGGGACAGGGATATGAAAAACTGTTTTTT. The encoded protein is CASSLSGQGYEKLFF.

CDR3 amino acids: CASSQSHLQGSGNTIYF. The CDR3 region has the DNA TGTGCCAGCAGCCAAAGCCACCTCCAGGGCTCTGGAAACACCATATATTTT. J is TRBJ1-3 and V is TRBV11-2; D is perhaps TRBD1 (5 bases). V dropped 5 bases and J dropped 0 bases, with 17 bases sitting between them. This CDR3 spans 17 amino acids. From germline, CDR1 is SGHAT and CDR2 FQNNGV.